This TCR beta chain was found in a study of T cell changes during pregnancy in multiple sclerosis. Germline assignment: CDR1 MNHEY and CDR2 SMNVEV (reference sequence). Trimming left V 2 bases short and J 7 bases short, with 15 bases between. The CDR3 is made up of 15 amino acids. The table came from immunoSEQ multiplex PCR; TCRdb's copy has only in-frame clones and leaves some out. This table has approximately 85,000 clones, approximately 89% appearing once. The sequence came from a female donor with multiple sclerosis, enrolled in a pregnancy study. The genes are TRBV27 and TRBJ2-1, with a tentative D call TRBD1 (5 bases). The sequencing used peripheral blood, collected in the first trimester of pregnancy. In nucleotides, the CDR3 is TGTGCCAGCAGTTTAGTTGGGGCATTAAGGAATGAGCAGTTCTTC. This gives the protein CASSLVGALRNEQFF.